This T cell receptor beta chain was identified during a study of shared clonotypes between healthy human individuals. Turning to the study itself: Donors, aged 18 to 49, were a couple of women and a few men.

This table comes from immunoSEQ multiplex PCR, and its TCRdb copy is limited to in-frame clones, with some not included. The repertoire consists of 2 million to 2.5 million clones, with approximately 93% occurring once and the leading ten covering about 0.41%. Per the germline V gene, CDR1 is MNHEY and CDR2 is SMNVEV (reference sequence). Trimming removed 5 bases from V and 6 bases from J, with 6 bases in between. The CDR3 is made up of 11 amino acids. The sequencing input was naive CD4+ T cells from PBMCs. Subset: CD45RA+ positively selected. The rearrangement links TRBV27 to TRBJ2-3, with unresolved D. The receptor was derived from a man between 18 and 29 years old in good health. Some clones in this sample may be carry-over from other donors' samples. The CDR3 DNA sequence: TGTGCCAGCAGTCGGTTTGATACGCAGTATTTT. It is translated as CASSRFDTQYF.